This T cell receptor (beta chain) is drawn from a study of shared clonotypes between healthy human individuals. This table comes from immunoSEQ multiplex PCR, and its TCRdb copy is limited to in-frame clones, with some not included. The table includes more than 1.2 million clones, 97% to 99% detected once. In germline, CDR1 is MNHEY, CDR2 SMNVEV (reference sequence). This CDR3 region has 13 residues. The V end lost 5 bases, the J end lost 7 bases, and 14 bases lay between the germline ends. This chain links TRBV27 with TRBJ1-1, with D unclear. Sequences were obtained from naive CD4+ T cells sorted from blood. The subset here: CD45RA+ positively selected. This TCR was recovered from a young man in good health. Here the CDR3 reads CASSPRVGSEAFF. CDR3 in DNA: TGTGCCAGCAGTCCTCGGGTGGGTAGTGAAGCTTTCTTT.